This T cell receptor (beta chain) originates from a study of T cell repertoires in ileal Crohn's disease (dated by TCRdb to the late 2010s). For the wider study: The median duration of disease was approximately 7.9 years, and at the time of surgery around 35% of patients were active smokers. Surgery was performed for a complication in all patients, with stricturing disease in 61% and penetrating disease in roughly 40%. Roughly half of the patients were given postoperative therapy, with 15 to 20 on anti-TNF agents and over 9 on thiopurines. The M6 samples were biopsies of the neoterminal ileum collected during postoperative colonoscopy. TCR repertoire analysis was performed in approximately 52 Crohn's disease patients drawn from a prospective multicentre cohort. The study was conducted in parallel with a multicentre cohort built to find predictors of early endoscopic recurrence after ileocolonic resection. Endoscopic postoperative recurrence was defined by a Rutgeerts score above i0. A total of approximately 170 mucosal samples from 57 patients were sequenced, collected from several sites on the surgical specimen as well as at postoperative endoscopy. Paper-wide results and their limitations: Patients who were active smokers at surgery had a significantly higher proportion of clonal expansions than non-smokers (approximately 26% vs 17%, p=0.02). More high-frequency clones were carried by sorted CD8 T cells than by CD4 T cells, suggesting that mucosal expansions were mainly CD8. Higher percentages of high-frequency clones at the time of surgery were linked to endoscopic recurrence, and every patient with clonality above 26.8% (18/57) had recurrence. Only a subgroup of patients, of unstated size, had mucosal CD4 and CD8 T cells sorted and sequenced. The timing of postoperative endoscopy varied within the first year after surgery, and the median delay was about seven months.

The meaning of the sample's time point label: neoterminal ileum biopsy at postoperative endoscopy, about 6 months after surgery. To be eligible, patients had to be adults with ileal or ileocolonic Crohn's disease and an indication for ileocolonic resection. Before DNA extraction, whole ileal mucosal biopsies were kept frozen at -80 degrees C. A TRizol-based method was used to extract genomic DNA from the frozen whole biopsies, and the DNA was quantified with a NanoDrop 2000 spectrophotometer. Reading from cysteine to phenylalanine, the CDR3 counts 13 amino acids. The DNA shown is the 39-base CDR3, in frame from base 1. The germline V gene gives CDR1 as SNHLY and CDR2 as FYNNEI. V is clipped by 4 bases and J by 4 bases, and the sequence between their germline boundaries is 10 bases long. Concerning this clone itself: It lacks a known antigen. Qualities for individual bases were not recorded, and no much larger clone is one base off.

For commercial TCRB immunosequencing, about 500 nanograms of biopsy DNA were submitted for each sample. CDR3 regions were amplified from genomic DNA by Adaptive Biotechnology using a two-step, amplification bias-controlled multiplex PCR. The first PCR used primers for every V and J gene segment; the second PCR added barcodes and Illumina adapters. CDR3 libraries were sequenced using an Illumina instrument. Per the original workflow: The analysis used both the pipelines supplied by the vendor and custom analysis of the raw data in R/Bioconductor with R version 3.3.0. Clonality, which ranges from 0 to 1, was calculated as the inverse of the normalised Shannon entropy across all productive clones. The repertoire share taken up by the top 100 clones defined high-frequency clones, and only clones that passed a 95% confidence test were kept. Overlap between samples was measured with the Morisita-Horn index, while repertoire diversity was measured with the Simpson index. TCRdb provides this immuneACCESS table in a form limited to in-frame rearrangements. Some clones are lacking; in checked studies, under half of them reflect an unresolved V gene, and why the rest are absent is not known. The V and J calls and clone size come from that table; D and trimming were worked out from the DNA. The sample profile shows some 10,000 clones; more than 75% of them were found once. Together, the top ten hold roughly a sixth of the sample.

The chain employs TRBV2 and TRBJ1-2, with TRBD1 tentatively as D gene (6 bases match). This sequence was found in an adult with Crohn's disease. The source material was ileal tissue. The nucleotide sequence reads as follows: TGTGCCAGCAGTGGGTTGGACAGCTATGGCTACACCTTC. Its translation reads: CASSGLDSYGYTF.